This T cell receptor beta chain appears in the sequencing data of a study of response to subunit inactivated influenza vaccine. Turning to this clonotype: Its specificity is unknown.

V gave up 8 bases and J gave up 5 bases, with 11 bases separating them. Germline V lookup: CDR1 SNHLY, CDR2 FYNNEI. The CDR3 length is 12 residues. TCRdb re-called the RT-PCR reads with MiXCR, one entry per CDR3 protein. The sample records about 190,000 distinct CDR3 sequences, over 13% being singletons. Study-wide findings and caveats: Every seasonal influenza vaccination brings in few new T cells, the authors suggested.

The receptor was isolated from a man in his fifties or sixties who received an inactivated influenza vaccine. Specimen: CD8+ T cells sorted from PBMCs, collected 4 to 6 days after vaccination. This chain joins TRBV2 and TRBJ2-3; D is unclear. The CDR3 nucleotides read TGTGCCAGCGAGGATCAGAGAGATACGCAGTATTTT. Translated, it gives CASEDQRDTQYF.